This T cell receptor (beta chain) originates from a study of control samples from healthy donors and cancer patients. The CDR3 is 14 amino acids. Per the germline V gene, CDR1 is MNHEY and CDR2 is SMNVEV (reference sequence). V was pared by 6 bases and J by 8 bases, with 17 bases between. The data were produced by immunoSEQ multiplex PCR, yet TCRdb's version contains in-frame clones alone and is incomplete. The table records 130,000 to 150,000 clones, 93% of them present only once. The sequenced sample consisted of blood. V gene TRBV27 combines with J gene TRBJ2-1, with D possibly being TRBD2 (5 bases). The sequence derives from a man younger than 30 in good health. Here the CDR3 reads CASRPLSADDEQFF. Here the CDR3 DNA reads TGTGCCAGCAGGCCCCTGTCAGCGGACGATGAGCAGTTCTTC.